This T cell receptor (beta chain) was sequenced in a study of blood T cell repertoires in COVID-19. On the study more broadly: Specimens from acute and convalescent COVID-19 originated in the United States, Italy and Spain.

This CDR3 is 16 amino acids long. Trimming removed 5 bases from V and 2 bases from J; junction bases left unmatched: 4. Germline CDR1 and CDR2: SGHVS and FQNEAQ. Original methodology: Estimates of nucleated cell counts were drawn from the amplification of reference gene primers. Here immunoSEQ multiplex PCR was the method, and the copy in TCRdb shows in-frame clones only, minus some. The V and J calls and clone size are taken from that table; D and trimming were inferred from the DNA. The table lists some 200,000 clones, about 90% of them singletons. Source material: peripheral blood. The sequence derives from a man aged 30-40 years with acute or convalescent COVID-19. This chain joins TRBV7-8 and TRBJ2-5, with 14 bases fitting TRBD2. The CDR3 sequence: CASSPRLAGGQETQYF. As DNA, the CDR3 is TGTGCCAGCAGCCCTCGACTAGCGGGAGGGCAAGAGACCCAGTACTTC.